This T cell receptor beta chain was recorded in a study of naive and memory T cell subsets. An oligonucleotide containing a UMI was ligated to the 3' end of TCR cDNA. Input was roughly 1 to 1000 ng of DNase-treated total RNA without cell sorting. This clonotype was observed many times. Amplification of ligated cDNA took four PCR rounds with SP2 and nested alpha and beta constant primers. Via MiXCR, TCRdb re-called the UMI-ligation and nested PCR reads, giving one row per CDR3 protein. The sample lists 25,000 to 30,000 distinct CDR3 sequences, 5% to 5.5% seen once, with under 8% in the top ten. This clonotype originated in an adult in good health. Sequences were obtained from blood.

CDR3 sequence (DNA): TGCAGTGCTAGAGATGGGAAGGGTATCTTAGGGCATGAGCAGTTCTTC. As protein: CSARDGKGILGHEQFF. The V and J genes are TRBV20-1 and TRBJ2-1; no definite D call. The germline V gene has CDR1 DFQATT and CDR2 SNEGSKA (reference sequence). The ends were cut back, 0 bases at V and 8 bases at J, with 20 bases in the middle. CDR3 length: 16 residues.